This record concerns one TCR beta chain sequence. The data belong to a study of blood T cell repertoires in COVID-19. Study context: The analysed material was cDNA or gDNA that came from T cells, B-cell-depleted T cells, or PBMCs.

From germline, CDR1 is LNHDA and CDR2 SQIVND (reference sequence). With 3 bases removed from V and 2 bases from J, the gap between germline ends came to 14 bases. The CDR3 totals 15 residues. Assay used: immunoSEQ multiplex PCR; TCRdb lists only in-frame clones, some missing. This sample yields around 200,000 clones, of which roughly 87% are seen a single time; 10% belongs to the top ten. Those who participated ranged in age from 18 to 89 years and resided in 20 to 30 US areas. Membership in each cohort depended on participant-reported clinical history. The sample comprised PBMCs or T cells enriched from blood (not recorded which). The source is a man aged 18 to 30 with acute COVID-19. V gene TRBV19 combines with J gene TRBJ2-7; D is perhaps TRBD1 (5 bases). The CDR3, as DNA: TGTGCCAGTAGTATTGTCTTAGAAGGGGCCTACGAGCAGTACTTC. Its protein is CASSIVLEGAYEQYF.